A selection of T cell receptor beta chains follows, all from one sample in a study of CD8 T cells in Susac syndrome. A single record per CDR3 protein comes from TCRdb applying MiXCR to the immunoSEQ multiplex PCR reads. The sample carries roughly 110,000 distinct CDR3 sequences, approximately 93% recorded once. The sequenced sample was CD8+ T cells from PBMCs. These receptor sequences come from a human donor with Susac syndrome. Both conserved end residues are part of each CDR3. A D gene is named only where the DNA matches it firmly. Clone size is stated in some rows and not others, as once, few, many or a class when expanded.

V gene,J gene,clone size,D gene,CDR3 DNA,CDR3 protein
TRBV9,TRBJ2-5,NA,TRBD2,TGTGCCAGCAGCGCCCCAGCCGGGACTAGCGGGGTGGGGACCCAGTACTTC,CASSAPAGTSGVGTQYF
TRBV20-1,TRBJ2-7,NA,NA,TGCAGTGCTAGACGGCCCACGGTAAACGAGCAGTACTTC,CSARRPTVNEQYF
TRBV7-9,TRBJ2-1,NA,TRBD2,TGTGCCAGCAGCTCCGCGGGACTACCTTGGGATGAGCAGTTCTTC,CASSSAGLPWDEQFF
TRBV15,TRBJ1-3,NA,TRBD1,TGTGCCACCAGCACCGGGACAGGGCTGGGAAACACCATATATTTT,CATSTGTGLGNTIYF
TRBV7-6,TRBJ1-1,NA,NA,TGTGCCAGCAGCTTGGGACCGTTGAACACTGAAGCTTTCTTT,CASSLGPLNTEAFF
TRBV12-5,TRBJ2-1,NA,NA,TGTGCTAGTGGTGACGGCGCAAGCTCCTACAATGAGCAGTTCTTC,CASGDGASSYNEQFF
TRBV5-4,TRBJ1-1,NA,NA,TGTGCCAGCAGCTTATTCAGGGGCGCTGAAGCTTTCTTT,CASSLFRGAEAFF
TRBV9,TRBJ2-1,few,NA,TGTGCCAGCAGCCCGGACAGCTACAATGAGCAGTTCTTC,CASSPDSYNEQFF
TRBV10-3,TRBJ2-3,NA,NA,TGTGCCATCAGTGAGTCTGCAGATACGCAGTATTTT,CAISESADTQYF
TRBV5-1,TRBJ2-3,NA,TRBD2,TGCGCCAGCAGCCCCCTGGGCGGGGGAGACACAGATACGCAGTATTTT,CASSPLGGGDTDTQYF
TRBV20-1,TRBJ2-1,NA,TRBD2,TGCAGTGCTAGAGATAGCCGGCTAGCGGTCTACAATGAGCAGTTCTTC,CSARDSRLAVYNEQFF
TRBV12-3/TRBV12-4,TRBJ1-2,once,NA,TGTGCCAGCAGTCTTGAGGAGACGGGCTACACCTTC,CASSLEETGYTF
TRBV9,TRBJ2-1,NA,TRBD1,TGTGCCAGCGGGACAGGGTACAATGAGCAGTTCTTC,CASGTGYNEQFF
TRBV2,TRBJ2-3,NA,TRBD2,TGTGCCAGCAGAAATAGCGGGGGGTCCACAGATACGCAGTATTTT,CASRNSGGSTDTQYF
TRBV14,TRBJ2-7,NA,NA,TGTGCCAGCAGCGCCCCTCATCTCGAGCAGTACTTC,CASSAPHLEQYF
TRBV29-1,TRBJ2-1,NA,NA,TGCAGCGCCCCTGGCTACAATGAGCAGTTCTTC,CSAPGYNEQFF
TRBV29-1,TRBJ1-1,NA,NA,TGCAGCGGAGACAGGTCCAAAGCTTTCTTT,CSGDRSKAFF
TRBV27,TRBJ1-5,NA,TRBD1,TGTGCCAGCAGTTCAGGGACAGGGGGCTATCAGCCCCAGCATTTT,CASSSGTGGYQPQHF
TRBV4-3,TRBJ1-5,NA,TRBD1,TGCGCCAGCAGCCAAGGAGACCCGGGACAGGGTTACCAGCCCCAGCATTTT,CASSQGDPGQGYQPQHF
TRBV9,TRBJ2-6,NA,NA,TGTGCCAGCAGCCCCCCCGGTGGGGCCAACGTCCTGACTTTC,CASSPPGGANVLTF
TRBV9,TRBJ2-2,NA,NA,TGTGCCAGCAGCCCCTCCCAAAACCGGGAGCTGTTTTTT,CASSPSQNRELFF
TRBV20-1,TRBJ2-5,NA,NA,TGCAGTGCTGTTGGCAGGTTGCAAGAGACCCAGTACTTC,CSAVGRLQETQYF
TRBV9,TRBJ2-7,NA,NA,TGTGCCAGCAGCGTAGCTCTGGGATCCGGTTCCTCCGAGCAGTACTTC,CASSVALGSGSSEQYF
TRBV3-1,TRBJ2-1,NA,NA,TGTGCCAGCAGCCAAGATCTATTAGCATACAATGAGCAGTTCTTC,CASSQDLLAYNEQFF
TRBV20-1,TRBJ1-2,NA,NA,TGCAGTGCTAGCCGGGCCGACTTTCTATATGGCTACACCTTC,CSASRADFLYGYTF
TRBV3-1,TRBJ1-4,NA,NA,TGTGCCAGCAGCCAAGAAGTCGGCGATGCAACTAATGAAAAACTGTTTTTT,CASSQEVGDATNEKLFF
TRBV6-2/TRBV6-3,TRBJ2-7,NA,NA,TGTGCCAGCAGTTACTCGATGTACGAGCAGTACTTC,CASSYSMYEQYF